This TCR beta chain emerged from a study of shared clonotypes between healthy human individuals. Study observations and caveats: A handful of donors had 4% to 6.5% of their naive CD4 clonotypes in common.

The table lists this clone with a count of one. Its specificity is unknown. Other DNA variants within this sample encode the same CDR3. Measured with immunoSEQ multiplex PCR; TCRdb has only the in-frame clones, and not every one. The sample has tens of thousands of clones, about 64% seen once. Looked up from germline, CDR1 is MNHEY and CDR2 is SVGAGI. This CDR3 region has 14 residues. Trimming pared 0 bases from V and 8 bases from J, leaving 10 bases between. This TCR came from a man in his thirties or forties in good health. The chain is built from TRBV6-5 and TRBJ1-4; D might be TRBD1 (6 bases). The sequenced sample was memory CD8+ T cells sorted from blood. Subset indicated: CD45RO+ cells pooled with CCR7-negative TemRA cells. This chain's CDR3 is CASSYSGAGEKLFF. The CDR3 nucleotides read TGTGCCAGCAGTTACTCGGGGGCCGGCGAAAAACTGTTTTTT.